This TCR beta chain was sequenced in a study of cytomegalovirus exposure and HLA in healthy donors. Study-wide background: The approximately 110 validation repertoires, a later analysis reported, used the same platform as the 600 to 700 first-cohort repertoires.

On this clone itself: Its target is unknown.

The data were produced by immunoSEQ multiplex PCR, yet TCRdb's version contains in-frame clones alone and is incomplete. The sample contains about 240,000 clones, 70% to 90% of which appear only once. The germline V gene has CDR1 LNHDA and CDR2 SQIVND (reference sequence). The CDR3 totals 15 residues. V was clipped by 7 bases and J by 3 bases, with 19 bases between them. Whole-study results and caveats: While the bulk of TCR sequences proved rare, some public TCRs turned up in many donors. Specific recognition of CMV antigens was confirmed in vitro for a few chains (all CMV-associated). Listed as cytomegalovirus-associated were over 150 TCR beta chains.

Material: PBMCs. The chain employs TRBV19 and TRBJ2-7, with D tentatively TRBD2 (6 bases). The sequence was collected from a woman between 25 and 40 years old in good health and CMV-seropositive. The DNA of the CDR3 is TGTGCCAGTATCGGGGACGCTGGGGGAGGCTACGAGCAGTACTTC. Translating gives CASIGDAGGGYEQYF. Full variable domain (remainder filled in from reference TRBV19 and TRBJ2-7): DGGITQSPKYLFRKEGQNVTLSCEQNLNHDAMYWYRQDPGQGLRLIYYSQIVNDFQKGDIAEGYSVSREKKESFPLTVTSAQKNPTAFYLCASIGDAGGGYEQYFGPGTRLTVT.